This entry concerns a single T cell receptor (beta chain). Pregnant or lactating patients were excluded, as were those with uncontrolled infection or other autoimmune disease. Fresh peripheral blood, 8 to 10 ml of it, supplied the PBMCs. The data were obtained in a study of T cells in Graves' hyperthyroidism and ophthalmopathy. TCR beta CDR3 regions were amplified from RNA. The study used the HTBI primer set for a first-round RT-PCR of the TCR CDR3. MiXCR, run by TCRdb on the multiplex PCR reads, gives a single entry per CDR3 protein. The sample lists 750,000 to 900,000 distinct CDR3 sequences; roughly 40% were seen once. The CDR3 is 14 residues long. Trimming took off 3 bases at V and 5 bases at J, with 14 bases between the two ends. In germline, CDR1 is SGDLS, CDR2 YYNGEE.

Sequenced material: blood. The TCR originated in a man aged 18 to 30 with Graves' hyperthyroidism. The V call is TRBV9, the J call TRBJ2-5; D remains ambiguous. In DNA form, the CDR3 reads TGTGCCAGCAGCGGGGAAGGGTCGGAGGAGACCCAGTACTTC. Its translation: CASSGEGSEETQYF.